Detailed here is one T cell receptor beta chain. The antigen is not known. This sample is part of a study of cytomegalovirus exposure and HLA in healthy donors. Points from the study as a whole: High sensitivity and specificity were reportedly achieved when the classifier diagnosed cytomegalovirus status. In vitro confirmation showed a few CMV-associated chains to be CMV antigen specific.

Only in-frame clones appear in the TCRdb table, and some are missing; sequencing was by immunoSEQ multiplex PCR. The table has about 360,000 clones, roughly 90% seen once. The CDR3 runs to 15 residues. Losses at the gene ends were 4 bases for V and 9 bases for J; bases not matched to a gene: 11. Germline V gene sequence: CDR1 SGHDT, CDR2 YYEEEE. The validation cohort, a group of around 120 subjects, included the donors and was separate from the approximately 680-subject first cohort. The sample was PBMCs. V usage is TRBV5-6 and J usage is TRBJ2-4; TRBD1 aligns across 9 bases. The receptor comes from a young woman in good health and CMV-seronegative. This CDR3 reads CASSITLGQGSIQYF. In DNA form, the CDR3 reads TGTGCCAGCAGCATCACTTTGGGACAGGGAAGCATTCAGTACTTC.